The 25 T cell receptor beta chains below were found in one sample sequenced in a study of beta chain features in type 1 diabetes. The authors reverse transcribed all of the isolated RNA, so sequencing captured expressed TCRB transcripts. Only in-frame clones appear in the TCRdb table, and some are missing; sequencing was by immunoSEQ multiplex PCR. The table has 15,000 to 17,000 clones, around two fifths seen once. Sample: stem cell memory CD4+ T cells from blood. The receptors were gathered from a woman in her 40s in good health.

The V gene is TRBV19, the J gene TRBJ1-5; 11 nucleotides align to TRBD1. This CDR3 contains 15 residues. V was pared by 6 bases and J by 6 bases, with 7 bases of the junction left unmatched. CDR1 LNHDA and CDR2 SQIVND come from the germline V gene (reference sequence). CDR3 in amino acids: CASSSGTGGTQPQHF. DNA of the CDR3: TGTGCCAGTAGCTCCGGGACAGGGGGGACTCAGCCCCAGCATTTT.

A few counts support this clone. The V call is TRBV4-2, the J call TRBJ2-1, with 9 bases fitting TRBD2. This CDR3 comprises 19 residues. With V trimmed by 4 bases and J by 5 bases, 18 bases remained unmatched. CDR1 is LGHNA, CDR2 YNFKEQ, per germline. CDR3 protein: CASSRKSGGGELVNNEQFF. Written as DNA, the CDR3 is TGTGCCAGCAGCCGGAAGAGCGGCGGGGGGGAGTTAGTAAACAATGAGCAGTTCTTC.

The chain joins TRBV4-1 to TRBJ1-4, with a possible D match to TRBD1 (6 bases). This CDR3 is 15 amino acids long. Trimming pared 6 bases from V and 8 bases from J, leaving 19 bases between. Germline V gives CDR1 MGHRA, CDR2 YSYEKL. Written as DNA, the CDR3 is TGCGCCAGCAGTCACAGACAGGTCGTCGTGGAAAAACTGTTTTTT. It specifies CASSHRQVVVEKLFF.

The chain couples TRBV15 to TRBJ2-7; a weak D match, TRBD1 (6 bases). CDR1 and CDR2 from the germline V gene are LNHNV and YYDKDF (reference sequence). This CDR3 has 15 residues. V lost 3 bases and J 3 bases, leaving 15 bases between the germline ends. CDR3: CATSSPGTRLYEQYF. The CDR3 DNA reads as TGTGCCACCAGCAGCCCCGGGACAAGACTCTACGAGCAGTACTTC. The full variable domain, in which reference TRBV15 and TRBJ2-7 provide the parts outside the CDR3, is DAMVIQNPRYQVTQFGKPVTLSCSQTLNHNVMYWYQQKSSQAPKLLFHYYDKDFNNEADTPDNFQSRRPNTSFCFLDIRSPGLGDTAMYLCATSSPGTRLYEQYFGPGTRLTVT.

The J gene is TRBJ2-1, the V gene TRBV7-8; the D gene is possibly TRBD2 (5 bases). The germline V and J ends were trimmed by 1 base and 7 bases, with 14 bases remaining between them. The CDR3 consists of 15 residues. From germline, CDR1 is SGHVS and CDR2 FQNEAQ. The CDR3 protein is CASSLVFLAENEQFF. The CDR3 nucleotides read TGTGCCAGCAGCTTAGTTTTCCTAGCCGAGAATGAGCAGTTCTTC.

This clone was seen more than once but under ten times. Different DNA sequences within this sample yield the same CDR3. CDR3 in DNA: TGTGCCAGCAGCTTCCAGGAGAACACTGAAGCTTTCTTT. Translation: CASSFQENTEAFF. V usage is TRBV7-9 and J usage is TRBJ1-1; D call uncertain. CDR1 and CDR2 (germline): SEHNR, FQNEAQ (reference sequence). The CDR3 contains 13 residues. Trimming took 3 bases from V and 1 from J, leaving 6 bases between them.

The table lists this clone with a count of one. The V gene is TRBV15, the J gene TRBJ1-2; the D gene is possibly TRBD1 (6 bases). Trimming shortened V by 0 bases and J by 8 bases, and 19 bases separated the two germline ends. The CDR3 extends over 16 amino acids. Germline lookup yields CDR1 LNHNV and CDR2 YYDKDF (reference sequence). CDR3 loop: CATSRDSTDRFGGYTF. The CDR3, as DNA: TGTGCCACCAGCAGAGACTCGACCGACAGGTTCGGAGGCTACACCTTC.

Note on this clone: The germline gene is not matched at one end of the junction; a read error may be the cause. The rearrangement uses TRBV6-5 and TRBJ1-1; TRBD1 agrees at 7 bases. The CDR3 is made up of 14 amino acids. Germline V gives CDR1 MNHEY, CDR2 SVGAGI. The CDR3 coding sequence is TGTGCCAGCAGTTACTCCAGGGGGAACTCTGAAGCTTTCTTT. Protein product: CASSYSRGNSEAFF.

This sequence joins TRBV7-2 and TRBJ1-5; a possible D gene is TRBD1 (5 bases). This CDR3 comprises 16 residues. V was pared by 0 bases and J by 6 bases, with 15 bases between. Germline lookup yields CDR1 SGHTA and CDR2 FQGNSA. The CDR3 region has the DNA TGTGCCAGCAGCTTAGCGGGGCCAGGGAGGTTTCAGCCCCAGCATTTT. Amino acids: CASSLAGPGRFQPQHF.

CDR3 nucleotide sequence: TGTGCCAGCAGTCGGGACAGGCGTACCTACGAGCAGTACTTC. It translates to CASSRDRRTYEQYF. This rearrangement joins TRBV4-2 to TRBJ2-7; TRBD1 matches 8 bases. This CDR3 is 14 amino acids long. The V gene's germline CDR1 is LGHNA and CDR2 YNFKEQ. J gave up 2 bases and V 6 bases, and 6 bases lay outside the gene matches.

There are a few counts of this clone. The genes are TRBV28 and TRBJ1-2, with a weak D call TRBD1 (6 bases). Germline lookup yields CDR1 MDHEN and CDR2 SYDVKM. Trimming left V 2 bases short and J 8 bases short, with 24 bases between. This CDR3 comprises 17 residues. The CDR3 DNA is TGTGCCAGCAGTTTAGTTGCCTCCTTGGGGACATTAGAGGGCTACACCTTC. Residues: CASSLVASLGTLEGYTF.

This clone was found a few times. As DNA, the CDR3 is TGTGCCAGTAGTACCCCTGGACTAGTGGAGACCCAGTACTTC. Protein: CASSTPGLVETQYF. V usage is TRBV19 and J usage is TRBJ2-5; 7 bases are a match to TRBD2. The V gene's germline CDR1 is LNHDA and CDR2 SQIVND (reference sequence). The CDR3 runs 14 residues. Germline trimming cut 4 bases from V and 5 bases from J; bases unmatched to any gene: 7.

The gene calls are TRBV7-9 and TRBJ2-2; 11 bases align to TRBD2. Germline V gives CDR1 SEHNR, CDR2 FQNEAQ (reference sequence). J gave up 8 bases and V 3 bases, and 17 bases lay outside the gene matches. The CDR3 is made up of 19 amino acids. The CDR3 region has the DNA TGTGCCAGCAGCTTCAAAACCTACCTAGCGGGGGGTCCTTCTGGGGAGCTGTTTTTT. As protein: CASSFKTYLAGGPSGELFF.

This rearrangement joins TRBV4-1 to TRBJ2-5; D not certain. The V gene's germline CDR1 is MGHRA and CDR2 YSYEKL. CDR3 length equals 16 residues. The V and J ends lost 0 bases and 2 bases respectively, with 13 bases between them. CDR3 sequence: CASSQDRQAIQETQYF. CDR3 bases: TGCGCCAGCAGCCAAGATCGGCAGGCCATACAAGAGACCCAGTACTTC.

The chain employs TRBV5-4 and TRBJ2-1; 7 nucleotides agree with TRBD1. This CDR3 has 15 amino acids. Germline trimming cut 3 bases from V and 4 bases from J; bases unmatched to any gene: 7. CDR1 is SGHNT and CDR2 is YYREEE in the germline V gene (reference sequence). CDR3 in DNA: TGTGCCAGCAGCTCCGGGACAGACCCGTACAATGAGCAGTTCTTC. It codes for CASSSGTDPYNEQFF.

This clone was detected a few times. DNA for the CDR3: TGTGCCAGCAGTGAAGCCTCTAGCGGCAGAGGAGAGCAGTTCTTC. The encoded protein is CASSEASSGRGEQFF. The chain links TRBV6-1 to TRBJ2-1; 7 bases are shared with TRBD2. Germline CDR1 reads MNHNS; CDR2 reads SASEGT. Trimming took 0 bases from V and 10 from J; bases not matched to a gene: 9. The CDR3 has 15 amino acids.

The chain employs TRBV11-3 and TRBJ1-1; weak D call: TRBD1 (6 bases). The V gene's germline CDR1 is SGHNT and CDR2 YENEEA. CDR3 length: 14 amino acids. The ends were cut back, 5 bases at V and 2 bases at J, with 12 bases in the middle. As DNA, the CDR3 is TGTGCCAGCAGCCCGAGACAGGTTAACACTGAAGCTTTCTTT. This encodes CASSPRQVNTEAFF.

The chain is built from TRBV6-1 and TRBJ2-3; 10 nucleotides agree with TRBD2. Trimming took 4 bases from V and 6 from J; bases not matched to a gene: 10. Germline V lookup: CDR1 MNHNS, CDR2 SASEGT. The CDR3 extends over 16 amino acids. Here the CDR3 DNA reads TGTGCCAGCAGTGCCCTGAGCGGGGGGGCGAGTGATACGCAGTATTTT. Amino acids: CASSALSGGASDTQYF.

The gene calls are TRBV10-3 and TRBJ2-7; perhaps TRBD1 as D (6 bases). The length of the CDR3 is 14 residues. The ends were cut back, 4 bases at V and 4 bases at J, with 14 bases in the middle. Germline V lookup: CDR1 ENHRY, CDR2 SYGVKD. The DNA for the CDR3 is TGTGCCATCAGTGTTCCAGGGGATCTTTACGAGCAGTACTTC. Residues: CAISVPGDLYEQYF.

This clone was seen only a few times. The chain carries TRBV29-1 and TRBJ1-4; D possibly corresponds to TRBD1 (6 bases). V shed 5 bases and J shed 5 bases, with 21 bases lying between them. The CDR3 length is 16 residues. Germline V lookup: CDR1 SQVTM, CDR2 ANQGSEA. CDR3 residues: CSVQRSPGVGNEKLFF. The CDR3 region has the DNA TGCAGCGTTCAGCGGTCGCCAGGGGTTGGCAATGAAAAACTGTTTTTT.

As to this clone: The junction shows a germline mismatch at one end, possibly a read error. CDR3 sequence: CASSLKTTCVF. The CDR3 DNA follows: TGTGCCAGCAGCTTGAAGACTACATGTGTCTTC. The chain links TRBV5-8 to TRBJ2-1, with a tentative D call TRBD2 (5 bases). This CDR3 has 11 amino acids. The germline V gene encodes CDR1 SGHTS and CDR2 YDEGEE.

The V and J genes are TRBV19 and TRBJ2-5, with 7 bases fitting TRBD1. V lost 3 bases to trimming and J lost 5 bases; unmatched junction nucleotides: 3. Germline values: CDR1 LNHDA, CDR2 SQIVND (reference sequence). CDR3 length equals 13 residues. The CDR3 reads CASSIRDSETQYF. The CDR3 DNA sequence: TGTGCCAGTAGTATCCGGGACAGTGAGACCCAGTACTTC.

The CDR3 region has the DNA TGTGCCAGCAGCTTACAGGGGTCTTTCACCGGGGAGCTGTTTTTT. Residues: CASSLQGSFTGELFF. The chain is built from TRBV7-2 and TRBJ2-2, with D possibly matching TRBD1 (6 bases). Trimming stripped 2 bases from V and 4 bases from J, with 11 bases between. The CDR3 has 15 residues. CDR1 is SGHTA and CDR2 is FQGNSA in the germline V gene.

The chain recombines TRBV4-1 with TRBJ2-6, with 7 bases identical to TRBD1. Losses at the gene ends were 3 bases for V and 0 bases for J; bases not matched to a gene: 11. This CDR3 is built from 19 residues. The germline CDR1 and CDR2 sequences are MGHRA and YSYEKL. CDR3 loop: CASSQERQGFGSGANVLTF. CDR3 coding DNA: TGCGCCAGCAGCCAGGAAAGACAGGGTTTTGGCTCTGGGGCCAACGTCCTGACTTTC.

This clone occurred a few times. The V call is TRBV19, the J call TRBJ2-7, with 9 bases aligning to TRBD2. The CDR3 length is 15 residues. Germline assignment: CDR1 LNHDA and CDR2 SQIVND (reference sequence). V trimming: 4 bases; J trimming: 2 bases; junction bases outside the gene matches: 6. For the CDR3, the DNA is TGTGCCAGTAGTACATTCAGCGGGGGGCCCTACGAGCAGTACTTC. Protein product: CASSTFSGGPYEQYF.